The 27 T cell receptor beta chains given below trace back to one sample, sequenced in a study of blood T cell repertoires in COVID-19. Here immunoSEQ multiplex PCR was the method, and the copy in TCRdb shows in-frame clones only, minus some. The table shows hundreds of thousands of clones, with around 90% occurring only once. Sample: PBMCs or T cells enriched from blood (not recorded which). The origin of the receptors is a woman aged 45-59 years who had recovered from COVID-19.

The chain has TRBV5-4 and TRBJ2-3; 15 bases are shared with TRBD2. J gave up 4 bases and V 3 bases, and 6 bases lay outside the gene matches. This CDR3 spans 17 amino acids. The germline V gene encodes CDR1 SGHNT and CDR2 YYREEE (reference sequence). CDR3 region: CASSSRTSGRAADTQYF. For the CDR3, the DNA is TGTGCCAGCAGCTCCCGGACTAGCGGGAGGGCGGCAGATACGCAGTATTTT.

The rearrangement joins TRBV4-1 to TRBJ2-1; D is possibly TRBD2 (6 bases). CDR3 length equals 17 residues. Germline V gives CDR1 MGHRA, CDR2 YSYEKL. Trimming left V 3 bases short and J 0 bases short, with 15 bases between. CDR3 DNA sequence: TGCGCCAGCAGCCAGCGGGACGGCCGACTCTCCTACAATGAGCAGTTCTTC. Translated, it gives CASSQRDGRLSYNEQFF.

The chain recombines TRBV9 with TRBJ2-3; weak D call: TRBD2 (5 bases). CDR1 SGDLS and CDR2 YYNGEE come from the germline V gene. V lost 4 bases and J 10 bases, leaving 25 bases between the germline ends. This CDR3 has 16 amino acids. The CDR3 region has the DNA TGTGCCAGCAGCCTTGTGGGAGCGGAGCCGTTCACGGCGCAGTATTTT. This translates into CASSLVGAEPFTAQYF.

V is TRBV5-1 and J is TRBJ2-2, with D maybe TRBD2 (6 bases). The CDR3 has 18 residues. Germline CDR1 reads SGHRS; CDR2 reads YFSETQ. Trimming took off 6 bases at V and 4 bases at J, with 25 bases between the two ends. CDR3 bases: TGCGCCAGCACCATGAAACCCGCGGGACTGGCGGGCACCGGGGAGCTGTTTTTT. Translation: CASTMKPAGLAGTGELFF.

This rearrangement joins TRBV9 to TRBJ2-5; TRBD1 is a possible D gene (5 bases). V gave up 0 bases and J gave up 2 bases, with 14 bases separating them. Germline V lookup: CDR1 SGDLS, CDR2 YYNGEE. The CDR3 spans 16 residues. CDR3 sequence: CASSVGPDSRQETQYF. The CDR3 bases are TGTGCCAGCAGCGTAGGCCCCGACAGTAGACAAGAGACCCAGTACTTC. The full variable domain, its missing parts supplied by reference TRBV9 and TRBJ2-5, is DSGVTQTPKHLITATGQRVTLRCSPRSGDLSVYWYQQSLDQGLQFLIQYYNGEERAKGNILERFSAQQFPDLHSELNLSSLELGDSALYFCASSVGPDSRQETQYFGPGTRLLVL.

This chain links TRBV7-2 with TRBJ2-1, with D maybe TRBD2 (5 bases). Germline CDR1 is SGHTA and CDR2 is FQGNSA. This CDR3 is 15 amino acids long. V was pared by 0 bases and J by 4 bases, with 10 bases between. CDR3 in amino acids: CASSLAGVRYNEQFF. CDR3 bases: TGTGCCAGCAGCTTAGCGGGAGTCAGATACAATGAGCAGTTCTTC.

The chain joins TRBV28 to TRBJ1-6; D gene ambiguous. V was clipped by 2 bases and J by 0 bases, with 11 bases between them. Germline CDR1 reads MDHEN; CDR2 reads SYDVKM. CDR3 length: 17 amino acids. The CDR3 nucleotides are TGTGCCAGCAGTTTAATCGGGGAAAGCTCCTATAATTCACCCCTCCACTTT. This sequence encodes CASSLIGESSYNSPLHF.

The chain joins TRBV5-1 to TRBJ2-3, with 8 bases identical to TRBD1. The length of the CDR3 is 15 residues. Trimming cost V 0 bases and J 4 bases; bases outside gene matches: 4. CDR1 and CDR2 from the germline V gene are SGHRS and YFSETQ. The CDR3 nucleotides read TGCGCCAGCAGCTTGGCCAGGGGGCCGTCAGATACGCAGTATTTT. Amino acids: CASSLARGPSDTQYF.

The CDR3 protein is CSALQGWDYGYTF. As DNA, the CDR3 is TGCAGCGCATTACAGGGGTGGGACTATGGCTACACCTTC. This chain connects TRBV29-1 to TRBJ1-2, with 7 bases that match TRBD1. This CDR3 has 13 amino acids. With V trimmed by 7 bases and J by 3 bases, 8 bases remained unmatched. Germline loops: CDR1 SQVTM, CDR2 ANQGSEA.

This chain links TRBV28 with TRBJ1-4, with D maybe TRBD1 (6 bases). Germline CDR1 MDHEN, CDR2 SYDVKM. There are 16 residues in the CDR3. V dropped 8 bases and J dropped 6 bases, with 22 bases sitting between them. The CDR3 region is CASESRGGGGYEKLFF. The DNA for the CDR3 is TGTGCCAGCGAAAGCCGGGGAGGGGGTGGATATGAAAAACTGTTTTTT.

This chain uses TRBV27 with TRBJ2-3, with 7 positions matching TRBD1. V lost 2 bases and J lost 0; bases outside the gene matches: 2. The germline V gene has CDR1 MNHEY and CDR2 SMNVEV (reference sequence). The CDR3 loop spans 15 amino acids. DNA for the CDR3: TGTGCCAGCAGTTTACTGGGACAGAGCACAGATACGCAGTATTTT. It specifies CASSLLGQSTDTQYF.

Only one count was recorded for this clone. J is TRBJ1-5 and V is TRBV18; D might be TRBD1 (5 bases). Per the germline V gene, CDR1 is KGHSH and CDR2 is LQKENI. The CDR3 loop spans 18 amino acids. V shed 6 bases and J shed 2 bases, with 23 bases lying between them. The DNA for the CDR3 is TGTGCCAGCTCCCCCCGGGGAGGTGATGGAGGGGGCAATCAGCCCCAGCATTTT. Its translation is CASSPRGGDGGGNQPQHF.

The table lists this clone with a count of one. Without the conserved terminal phenylalanine or tryptophan, this CDR3 likely stems from a read error. No DNA is shown, since the ends of the CDR3 on it are uncertain; the CDR3 is the one TCRdb lists. The rearrangement links TRBV18 to TRBJ2-3; TRBD2 reflects the table's D call only, with no check against the DNA. Germline-derived CDR1 and CDR2 are KGHSH and LQKENI. The length of the CDR3 is 13 amino acids, counting both ends. CDR3 in amino acids: CASSELTGTSGYG.

This chain joins TRBV5-1 and TRBJ2-3; D gene uncertain. Trimming took 0 bases from V and 2 from J, leaving 13 bases between them. This CDR3 region has 16 residues. Germline V gives CDR1 SGHRS, CDR2 YFSETQ. The CDR3 here is CASSLAEAEPTDTQYF. CDR3 bases: TGCGCCAGCAGCTTGGCAGAGGCCGAACCCACAGATACGCAGTATTTT.

The rearrangement uses TRBV5-4 and TRBJ2-3; 10 bases match TRBD2. CDR3 size: 16 residues. V shed 3 bases and J 2 bases; nucleotides not matched to a gene: 6. The germline V gene encodes CDR1 SGHNT and CDR2 YYREEE (reference sequence). The CDR3 loop is CASSSGLAETTDTQYF. The CDR3 bases are TGTGCCAGCAGCTCCGGACTAGCGGAAACCACAGATACGCAGTATTTT.

This chain links TRBV28 with TRBJ1-3; D is undetermined. Per the germline V gene, CDR1 is MDHEN and CDR2 is SYDVKM. This CDR3 has 14 residues. Trimming removed 2 bases from V and 3 bases from J, with 8 bases in between. The CDR3 DNA is TGTGCCAGCAGTTTACGGGAGGGTGGAAACACCATATATTTT. The encoded protein is CASSLREGGNTIYF. Full variable domain (outside the CDR3, taken from reference TRBV28 and TRBJ1-3): DVKVTQSSRYLVKRTGEKVFLECVQDMDHENMFWYRQDPGLGLRLIYFSYDVKMKEKGDIPEGYSVSREKKERFSLILESASTNQTSMYLCASSLREGGNTIYFGEGSWLTVV.

This chain joins TRBV6-5 and TRBJ1-5; D possibly corresponds to TRBD1 (5 bases). CDR1 MNHEY and CDR2 SVGAGI come from the germline V gene. Trimming left V 7 bases short and J 3 bases short, with 13 bases between. The CDR3 contains 14 residues. Written as DNA, the CDR3 is TGTGCCAGCACGAAAGGGGAGGCCAATCAGCCCCAGCATTTT. Its protein product is CASTKGEANQPQHF.

The chain employs TRBV9 and TRBJ2-7; 8 bases fit TRBD1. The CDR3 has 15 residues. V trimming: 2 bases; J trimming: 3 bases; junction bases outside the gene matches: 7. Germline loops: CDR1 SGDLS, CDR2 YYNGEE. CDR3 coding DNA: TGTGCCAGCAGCGTTGGCGGACAGGGCGACTACGAGCAGTACTTC. It is translated as CASSVGGQGDYEQYF.

This chain connects TRBV10-2 to TRBJ2-7; TRBD2 aligns across 7 bases. CDR1 WSHSY and CDR2 SAAADI come from the germline V gene. The CDR3 is 14 amino acids. Germline trimming cut 5 bases from V and 6 bases from J; bases unmatched to any gene: 10. The CDR3 loop reads CASSNLQTSSEQYF. The CDR3 nucleotides are TGCGCCAGCAGTAACCTCCAGACTAGCTCCGAGCAGTACTTC.

The chain recombines TRBV5-1 with TRBJ2-1; D uncertain. The CDR3 contains 15 residues. The V and J ends lost 0 bases and 4 bases respectively, with 11 bases between them. Germline values: CDR1 SGHRS, CDR2 YFSETQ. CDR3 amino acids: CASSLVLGVYNEQFF. CDR3 nucleotide sequence: TGCGCCAGCAGCTTGGTTCTGGGCGTATACAATGAGCAGTTCTTC.

The chain carries TRBV9 and TRBJ2-1, with a possible D match to TRBD1 (6 bases). Germline V gives CDR1 SGDLS, CDR2 YYNGEE. This CDR3 spans 15 amino acids. The V end lost 0 bases, the J end lost 1 base, and 8 bases lay between the germline ends. In DNA, the CDR3 is TGTGCCAGCAGCGTAGACAGGGTTTCCTACAATGAGCAGTTCTTC. Translation gives CASSVDRVSYNEQFF.

This clone was counted a few times. The chain joins TRBV2 to TRBJ1-4, with TRBD1 matching over 7 bases. Germline lookup yields CDR1 SNHLY and CDR2 FYNNEI. The CDR3 loop spans 16 amino acids. V lost 2 bases to trimming and J lost 6 bases; unmatched junction nucleotides: 9. As DNA, the CDR3 is TGTGCCAGCAGTGAATTAGGTTTCGGGACAGATGAAAAACTGTTTTTT. Residues: CASSELGFGTDEKLFF. The entire variable domain, with the rest obtained from reference TRBV2 and TRBJ1-4, is as follows: EPEVTQTPSHQVTQMGQEVILRCVPISNHLYFYWYRQILGQKVEFLVSFYNNEISEKSEIFDDQFSVERPDGSNFTLKIRSTKLEDSAMYFCASSELGFGTDEKLFFGSGTQLSVL.

This sequence joins TRBV4-3 and TRBJ2-7; a weak D match, TRBD2 (7 bases). V lost 0 bases to trimming and J lost 3 bases, with 15 bases between them. Germline-derived CDR1 and CDR2 are LGHNA and YSLEER. This CDR3 contains 16 residues. The DNA for the CDR3 is TGCGCCAGCAGCCAAGAAAGGGGGGGTTTCGGCTACGAGCAGTACTTC. Translating gives CASSQERGGFGYEQYF.

A remark on this clone: Other DNA sequences in this specimen translate into the identical CDR3. The rearrangement links TRBV18 to TRBJ1-4, with D possibly TRBD1 on 5 matching bases. V dropped 6 bases and J dropped 0 bases, with 8 bases sitting between them. The CDR3 is 14 amino acids. Germline V gene data show CDR1 as KGHSH and CDR2 as LQKENI. CDR3 bases: TGTGCCAGCTCCCCGGGGGCAACTAATGAAAAACTGTTTTTT. It is translated as CASSPGATNEKLFF.

The gene calls are TRBV9 and TRBJ2-7; no firm D call. V dropped 7 bases and J dropped 2 bases, with 13 bases sitting between them. Looked up from germline, CDR1 is SGDLS and CDR2 is YYNGEE. The CDR3 contains 13 residues. CDR3 in amino acids: CASPTGSTYEQYF. The DNA of the CDR3 is TGTGCCAGCCCCACCGGGTCAACCTACGAGCAGTACTTC.

The rearrangement joins TRBV2 to TRBJ1-5, with 7 bases aligning to TRBD1. This CDR3 is built from 16 residues. Unmatched junction bases numbered 12, after V lost 4 bases and J lost 6 bases. Germline CDR1 and CDR2: SNHLY and FYNNEI. The DNA for the CDR3 is TGTGCCAGCAGTGGATACGACAGGGCAGTGGGTCAGCCCCAGCATTTT. It codes for CASSGYDRAVGQPQHF.

The chain has TRBV5-1 and TRBJ2-1; 8 positions agree with TRBD2. J lost 10 bases, V lost 2 bases, and 5 bases had no gene match. This CDR3 comprises 13 residues. Germline assignment: CDR1 SGHRS and CDR2 YFSETQ. CDR3: CASSFEAGGEQFF. Written as DNA, the CDR3 is TGCGCCAGCAGCTTCGAGGCGGGAGGCGAGCAGTTCTTC.